This TCR beta chain came from a study of Graves' ophthalmopathy and Graves' hyperthyroidism. This CDR3 is built from 17 residues. The germline V gene encodes CDR1 SGHRS and CDR2 YFSETQ. The V and J ends lost 0 bases and 3 bases respectively, with 15 bases between them. This clonotype was observed many times. The TCR beta CDR3 regions underwent amplification from RNA transcripts. HTBI-primed RT-PCR formed the first round, and a multiplex PCR formed the second. TCRdb processed the multiplex PCR reads anew with MiXCR; each CDR3 protein has one entry. Counted here are approximately 480,000 distinct CDR3 sequences, approximately 14% occurring once; the ten biggest clones make up 9.8%. None of the included patients had other autoimmune diseases, uncontrolled infections, pregnancy or lactation, as these led to exclusion. The evidence that diagnosis relied on was clinical symptoms, serum thyroxine, TRAb, thyroid ultrasound and orbital computed tomography.

This chain joins TRBV5-1 and TRBJ2-2; D assignment may be TRBD1 or TRBD2 (6 bases each). The sequence derives from a woman aged 30 to 39 with Graves' ophthalmopathy. Material for sequencing was blood. The CDR3 nucleotides read TGCGCCAGCAGCTTGGTCCTAACAGGGACTTACACCGGGGAGCTGTTTTTT. It specifies CASSLVLTGTYTGELFF.